What follows are 21 T cell receptor beta chains derived from one specimen sequenced in a study of blood T cell repertoires in COVID-19. The table came from immunoSEQ multiplex PCR; TCRdb's copy has only in-frame clones and leaves some out. The sample contains approximately 110,000 clones, 60% to 85% of which appear only once. The sample consisted of peripheral blood. Receptors were obtained from a human donor with acute or convalescent COVID-19. The donor label of this sample is uncertain.

The rearrangement uses TRBV5-6 and TRBJ2-3, with 8 bases identical to TRBD1. J gave up 0 bases and V 5 bases, and 8 bases lay outside the gene matches. CDR1 is SGHDT, CDR2 YYEEEE, per germline. CDR3 size: 16 residues. The CDR3 sequence: CASRKIGTGSTDTQYF. The CDR3 DNA is TGTGCCAGCAGGAAGATCGGGACAGGTAGCACAGATACGCAGTATTTT.

This rearrangement joins TRBV6-5 to TRBJ1-6; the D gene is possibly TRBD1 (6 bases). Trimming pared 4 bases from V and 5 bases from J, leaving 9 bases between. Germline V gene sequence: CDR1 MNHEY, CDR2 SVGAGI. The CDR3 spans 14 residues. The DNA for the CDR3 is TGTGCCAGCAGTTCGACAGGAGATAATTCACCCCTCCACTTT. Amino acid sequence: CASSSTGDNSPLHF.

The chain uses TRBV19 and TRBJ1-2; 8 nucleotides align to TRBD1. Germline V CDR1 and CDR2: LNHDA, SQIVND (reference sequence). Trimming cost V 5 bases and J 3 bases; bases outside gene matches: 11. The CDR3 is 16 amino acids. CDR3 sequence reads: CASSPIGTGSDYGYTF. In DNA, the CDR3 is TGTGCCAGTAGTCCGATCGGGACAGGCTCTGACTATGGCTACACCTTC.

The chain combines TRBV4-1 with TRBJ2-2; 10 nucleotides match TRBD2. Germline lookup yields CDR1 MGHRA and CDR2 YSYEKL. CDR3 size: 20 residues. V shed 1 base and J 5 bases; nucleotides not matched to a gene: 16. The CDR3 is CASSQVIGRSGGADTGELFF. The DNA of the CDR3 is TGCGCCAGCAGCCAAGTGATTGGGAGGAGCGGGGGGGCCGATACCGGGGAGCTGTTTTTT.

This clone was picked up a small number of times. The chain recombines TRBV14 with TRBJ2-5; a weak D match, TRBD2 (6 bases). The ends were cut back, 0 bases at V and 1 base at J, with 18 bases in the middle. Looked up from germline, CDR1 is SGHDN and CDR2 is FVKESK. The CDR3 extends over 18 amino acids. CDR3 DNA sequence: TGTGCCAGCAGCCAAGATTGGCTGGGCGGGGCGATCCAAGAGACCCAGTACTTC. The encoded protein is CASSQDWLGGAIQETQYF. Full variable domain (outside the CDR3, taken from reference TRBV14 and TRBJ2-5): EAGVTQFPSHSVIEKGQTVTLRCDPISGHDNLYWYRRVMGKEIKFLLHFVKESKQDESGMPNNRFLAERTGGTYSTLKVQPAELEDSGVYFCASSQDWLGGAIQETQYFGPGTRLLVL.

The chain combines TRBV9 with TRBJ2-1; a weak D match, TRBD1 (5 bases). The V and J ends lost 0 bases and 9 bases respectively, with 13 bases between them. Germline loops: CDR1 SGDLS, CDR2 YYNGEE. The CDR3 extends over 14 amino acids. The CDR3 here is CASSVGGSGREQFF. CDR3 bases: TGTGCCAGCAGCGTAGGGGGCTCAGGGCGTGAGCAGTTCTTC.

This clone was seen more than once but under ten times. The V call is TRBV6-4, the J call TRBJ2-1; D ambiguous. The germline V and J ends were trimmed by 8 bases and 10 bases, with 18 bases remaining between them. There are 13 residues in the CDR3. The germline V gene has CDR1 MRHNA and CDR2 SNTAGT. This CDR3 is CASADEETGEQFF. The CDR3 DNA follows: TGTGCCAGCGCAGACGAGGAGACTGGCGAGCAGTTCTTC.

The V gene is TRBV19, the J gene TRBJ2-5, with 9 bases that match TRBD2. CDR3 length equals 17 residues. Trimming removed 5 bases from V and 2 bases from J; junction bases left unmatched: 12. The germline CDR1 and CDR2 sequences are LNHDA and SQIVND (reference sequence). As DNA, the CDR3 is TGTGCCAGTAGTTCACGGCACTTTAGCGGGGGACAAGAGACCCAGTACTTC. This sequence encodes CASSSRHFSGGQETQYF.

This clone has a handful of counts. The chain links TRBV18 to TRBJ2-2; 7 bases are a match to TRBD1. Germline V gene lookup returns CDR1 KGHSH and CDR2 LQKENI. V was clipped by 3 bases and J by 0 bases; unmatched bases: 1. The CDR3 length is 15 residues. CDR3 in amino acids: CASSPGQPNTGELFF. CDR3 DNA: TGTGCCAGCTCACCGGGACAGCCGAACACCGGGGAGCTGTTTTTT. The complete variable domain, with remaining parts taken from reference TRBV18 and TRBJ2-2, reads NAGVMQNPRHLVRRRGQEARLRCSPMKGHSHVYWYRQLPEEGLKFMVYLQKENIIDESGMPKERFSAEFPKEGPSILRIQQVVRGDSAAYFCASSPGQPNTGELFFGEGSRLTVL.

V usage is TRBV5-8 and J usage is TRBJ2-1; TRBD2 agrees at 11 bases. Germline CDR1 is SGHTS and CDR2 is YDEGEE. The CDR3 length is 16 residues. The V and J ends lost 1 base and 4 bases, in that order; junction bases with no gene match: 4. The DNA of the CDR3 is TGTGCCAGCAGCTTGACCCTAGCGGGGGGTTACAATGAGCAGTTCTTC. As protein: CASSLTLAGGYNEQFF.

This clone was recorded at least ten times. The chain uses TRBV4-2 and TRBJ2-1; 14 bases match TRBD2. This CDR3 spans 18 amino acids. V shed 4 bases and J 0 bases; nucleotides not matched to a gene: 5. Germline V lookup: CDR1 LGHNA, CDR2 YNFKEQ. The DNA for the CDR3 is TGTGCCAGCAGCCCACGGACTAGCGGGGGGTTCTCCTACAATGAGCAGTTCTTC. Protein product: CASSPRTSGGFSYNEQFF.

The chain recombines TRBV2 with TRBJ2-1; 9 nucleotides line up with TRBD2. The V gene's germline CDR1 is SNHLY and CDR2 FYNNEI. Trimming took 6 bases from V and 3 from J; bases not matched to a gene: 12. This CDR3 comprises 17 residues. The CDR3 nucleotides are TGTGCCAGCAGCGGCCGGCTAGCGGGGACCTTCTACAATGAGCAGTTCTTC. Translated: CASSGRLAGTFYNEQFF.

V usage is TRBV10-3 and J usage is TRBJ2-6; 10 nucleotides line up with TRBD2. With 4 bases clipped from V and 0 bases from J, the junction kept 3 bases outside the gene matches. CDR3 length: 17 amino acids. Looked up from germline, CDR1 is ENHRY and CDR2 is SYGVKD. The CDR3 region has the DNA TGTGCCATCAGTGCAGCGGGGGGGAACTCTGGGGCCAACGTCCTGACTTTC. It yields the protein CAISAAGGNSGANVLTF.

This rearrangement joins TRBV5-1 to TRBJ1-4, with a tentative D call TRBD1 (5 bases). The CDR3 contains 14 residues. Germline values: CDR1 SGHRS, CDR2 YFSETQ. The V gene lost 4 bases and the J gene lost 5 bases, with 12 bases spanning the gap. This CDR3 is CASSTGQPNEKLFF. CDR3 coding DNA: TGCGCCAGCAGCACCGGACAACCAAATGAAAAACTGTTTTTT.

The chain is built from TRBV30 and TRBJ1-1; D is possibly TRBD1 (5 bases). V gave up 4 bases and J gave up 7 bases, with 16 bases separating them. CDR1 GTSNPN and CDR2 SVGIG come from the germline V gene (reference sequence). The CDR3 totals 13 residues. The CDR3 here is CAWNRKGLGEAFF. CDR3 nucleotides: TGTGCCTGGAACCGCAAGGGGCTGGGTGAAGCTTTCTTT.

This chain links TRBV28 with TRBJ2-2, with D maybe TRBD2 (5 bases). The germline V gene encodes CDR1 MDHEN and CDR2 SYDVKM. CDR3 length equals 12 residues. Trimming stripped 7 bases from V and 6 bases from J, with 9 bases between. The CDR3 region is CASMGAPGELFF. The DNA for the CDR3 is TGTGCCAGCATGGGAGCGCCCGGGGAGCTGTTTTTT.

The V and J genes are TRBV4-1 and TRBJ1-5, with a tentative D call TRBD1 (6 bases). V shed 2 bases and J shed 2 bases, with 16 bases lying between them. The CDR3 length is 17 residues. Germline CDR1 reads MGHRA; CDR2 reads YSYEKL. The chain's CDR3 is CASSQRISGAGNQPQHF. The CDR3 DNA sequence: TGCGCCAGCAGCCAACGAATCTCAGGGGCCGGCAATCAGCCCCAGCATTTT.

This CDR3 reads CASSLWSGDTQYF. DNA for the CDR3: TGTGCCAGCAGCTTATGGAGCGGAGATACGCAGTATTTT. The genes are TRBV7-2 and TRBJ2-3; perhaps TRBD2 as D (5 bases). The CDR3 extends over 13 amino acids. The germline gives CDR1 SGHTA, CDR2 FQGNSA. Between the trimmed V and J ends, which lost 2 bases and 5 bases, there was a span of 8 bases. The variable domain in full, with the rest retrieved from reference TRBV7-2 and TRBJ2-3, is GAGVSQSPSNKVTEKGKDVELRCDPISGHTALYWYRQSLGQGLEFLIYFQGNSAPDKSGLPSDRFSAERTGGSVSTLTIQRTQQEDSAVYLCASSLWSGDTQYFGPGTRLTVL.

Many counts were recorded for this clone. V is TRBV15 and J is TRBJ2-5; D is perhaps TRBD1 (6 bases). CDR3 length: 14 residues. Germline CDR1 is LNHNV and CDR2 is YYDKDF (reference sequence). V was shortened by 4 bases and J by 5 bases, with 14 bases between the two germline ends. The DNA for the CDR3 is TGTGCCACCAGCACCACACAGGGCCGGGAGACCCAGTACTTC. It yields the protein CATSTTQGRETQYF.

The V gene is TRBV3-1 (or the pseudogene TRBV3-2), the J gene TRBJ2-4, with TRBD2 matching over 7 bases. The CDR3 contains 16 residues. The trim removed 0 bases at V and 3 bases at J, leaving 5 bases unmatched. Germline CDR1 is LGHDT and CDR2 is YNNKEL (reference sequence). The CDR3 spells CASSQDGTSVKNIQYF. CDR3 bases: TGTGCCAGCAGCCAAGATGGAACTAGCGTCAAAAACATTCAGTACTTC.

The chain links TRBV10-2 to TRBJ2-7; D is uncertain. This CDR3 is 16 amino acids long. Germline V lookup: CDR1 WSHSY, CDR2 SAAADI. The V end lost 0 bases, the J end lost 0 bases, and 12 bases lay between the germline ends. DNA of the CDR3: TGCGCCAGCAGTGAGTCCTGGCAGGCAAGCTCCTACGAGCAGTACTTC. It is translated as CASSESWQASSYEQYF.